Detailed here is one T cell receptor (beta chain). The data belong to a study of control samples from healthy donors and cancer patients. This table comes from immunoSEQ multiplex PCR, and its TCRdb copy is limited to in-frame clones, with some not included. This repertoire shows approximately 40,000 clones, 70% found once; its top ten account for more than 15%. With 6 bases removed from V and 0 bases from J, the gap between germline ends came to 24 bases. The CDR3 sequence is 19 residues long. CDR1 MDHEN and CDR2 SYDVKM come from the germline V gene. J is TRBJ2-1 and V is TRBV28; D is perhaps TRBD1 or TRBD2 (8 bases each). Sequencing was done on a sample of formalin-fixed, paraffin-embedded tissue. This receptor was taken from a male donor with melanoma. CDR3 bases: TGTGCCAGCAGGCCAGGGGGCAGGGGTAGCGGGGTCTCCTACAATGAGCAGTTCTTC. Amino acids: CASRPGGRGSGVSYNEQFF.